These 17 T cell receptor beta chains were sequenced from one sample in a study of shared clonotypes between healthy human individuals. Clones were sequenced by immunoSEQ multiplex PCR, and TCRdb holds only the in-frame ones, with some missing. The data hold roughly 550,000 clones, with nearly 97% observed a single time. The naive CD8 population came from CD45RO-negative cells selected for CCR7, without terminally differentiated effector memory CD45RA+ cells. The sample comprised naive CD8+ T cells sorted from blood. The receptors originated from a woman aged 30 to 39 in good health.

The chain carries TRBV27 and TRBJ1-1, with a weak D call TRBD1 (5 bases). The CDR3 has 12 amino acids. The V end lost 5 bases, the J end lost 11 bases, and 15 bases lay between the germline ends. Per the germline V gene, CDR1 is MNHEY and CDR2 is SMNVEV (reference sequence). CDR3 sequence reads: CASSTAGTAAFF. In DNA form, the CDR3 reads TGTGCCAGCAGTACCGCCGGGACCGCTGCTTTCTTT.

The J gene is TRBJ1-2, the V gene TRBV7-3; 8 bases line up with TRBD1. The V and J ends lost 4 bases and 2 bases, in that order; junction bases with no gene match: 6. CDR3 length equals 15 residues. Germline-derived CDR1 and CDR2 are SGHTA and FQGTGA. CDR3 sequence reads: CASSSGQGGNYGYTF. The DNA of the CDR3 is TGTGCCAGCAGCTCCGGACAGGGAGGAAACTATGGCTACACCTTC.

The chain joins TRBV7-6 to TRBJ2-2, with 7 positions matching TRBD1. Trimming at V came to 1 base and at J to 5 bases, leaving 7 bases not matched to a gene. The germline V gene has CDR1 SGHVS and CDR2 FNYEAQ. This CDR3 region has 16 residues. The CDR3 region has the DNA TGTGCCAGCAGCTTAGAAGCGACAGGGATAACCGGGGAGCTGTTTTTT. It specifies CASSLEATGITGELFF.

CDR3 coding DNA: TGTGCCAGCAGCGTCGTAGGACTAGCGGGAAACAATGAGCAGTTCTTC. It is translated as CASSVVGLAGNNEQFF. This chain links TRBV9 with TRBJ2-1; 12 bases match TRBD2. This CDR3 spans 16 amino acids. CDR1 is SGDLS and CDR2 is YYNGEE in the germline V gene. J was trimmed by 5 bases and V by 2 bases; bases with no gene match: 5.

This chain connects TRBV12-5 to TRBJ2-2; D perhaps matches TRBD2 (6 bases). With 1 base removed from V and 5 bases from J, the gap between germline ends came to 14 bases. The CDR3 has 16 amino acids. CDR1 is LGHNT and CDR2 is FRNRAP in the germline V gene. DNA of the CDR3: TGTGCTAGTGGTTTGGAGGTTAGCGGTAAAACCGGGGAGCTGTTTTTT. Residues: CASGLEVSGKTGELFF.

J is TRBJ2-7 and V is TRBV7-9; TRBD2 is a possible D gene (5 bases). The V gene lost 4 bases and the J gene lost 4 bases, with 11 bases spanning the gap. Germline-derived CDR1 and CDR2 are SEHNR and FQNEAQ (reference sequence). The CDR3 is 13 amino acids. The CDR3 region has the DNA TGTGCCAGCAGCTCGGTGGGAGCATACGAGCAGTACTTC. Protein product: CASSSVGAYEQYF.

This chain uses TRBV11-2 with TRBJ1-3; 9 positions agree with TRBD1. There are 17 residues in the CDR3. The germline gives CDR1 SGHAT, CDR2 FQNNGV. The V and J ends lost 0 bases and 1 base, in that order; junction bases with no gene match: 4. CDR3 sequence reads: CASSLDEGTGSGNTIYF. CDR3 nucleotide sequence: TGTGCCAGCAGCTTAGACGAAGGGACAGGGTCTGGAAACACCATATATTTT.

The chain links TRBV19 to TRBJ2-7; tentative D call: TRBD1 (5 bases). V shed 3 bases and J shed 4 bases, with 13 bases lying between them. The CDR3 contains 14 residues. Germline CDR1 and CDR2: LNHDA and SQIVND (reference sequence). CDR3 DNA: TGTGCCAGTAGTATTTCGGCAGGGAATTACGAGCAGTACTTC. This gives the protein CASSISAGNYEQYF. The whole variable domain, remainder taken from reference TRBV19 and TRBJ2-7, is DGGITQSPKYLFRKEGQNVTLSCEQNLNHDAMYWYRQDPGQGLRLIYYSQIVNDFQKGDIAEGYSVSREKKESFPLTVTSAQKNPTAFYLCASSISAGNYEQYFGPGTRLTVT.

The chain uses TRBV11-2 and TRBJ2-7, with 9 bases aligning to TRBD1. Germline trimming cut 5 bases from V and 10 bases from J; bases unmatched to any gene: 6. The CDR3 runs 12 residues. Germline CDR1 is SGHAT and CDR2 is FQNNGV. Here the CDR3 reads CASSAGTGSQYF. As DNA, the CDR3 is TGTGCCAGCAGCGCCGGGACAGGGTCCCAGTACTTC.

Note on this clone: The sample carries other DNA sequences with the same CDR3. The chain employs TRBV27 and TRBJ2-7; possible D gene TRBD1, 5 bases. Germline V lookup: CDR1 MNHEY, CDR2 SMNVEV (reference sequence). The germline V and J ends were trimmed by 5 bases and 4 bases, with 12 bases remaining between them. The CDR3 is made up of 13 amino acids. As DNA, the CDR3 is TGTGCCAGCAGTCCCAATCAGGGATACGAGCAGTACTTC. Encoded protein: CASSPNQGYEQYF.

The CDR3 DNA sequence: TGCGCCAGCAGCTTGGAGGGAGGAAACACCGGGGAGCTGTTTTTT. It encodes CASSLEGGNTGELFF. V is TRBV5-1 and J is TRBJ2-2, with a weak D call TRBD2 (6 bases). V was shortened by 0 bases and J by 2 bases, with 8 bases between the two germline ends. There are 15 residues in the CDR3. Germline-derived CDR1 and CDR2 are SGHRS and YFSETQ.

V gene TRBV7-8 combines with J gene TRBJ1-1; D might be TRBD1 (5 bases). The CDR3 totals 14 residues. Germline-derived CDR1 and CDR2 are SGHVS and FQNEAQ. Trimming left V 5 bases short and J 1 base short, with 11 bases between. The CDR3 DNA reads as TGTGCCAGCAGCCCCCTGGGGGGGAACACTGAAGCTTTCTTT. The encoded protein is CASSPLGGNTEAFF. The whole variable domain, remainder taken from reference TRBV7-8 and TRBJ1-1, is GAGVSQSPRYKVAKRGQDVALRCDPISGHVSLFWYQQALGQGPEFLTYFQNEAQLDKSGLPSDRFFAERPEGSVSTLKIQRTQQEDSAVYLCASSPLGGNTEAFFGQGTRLTVV.

The CDR3: CASSTGVRGPYEQYF. In nucleotides, the CDR3 is TGTGCCAGCAGCACCGGAGTCCGGGGGCCCTACGAGCAGTACTTC. The chain has TRBV28 and TRBJ2-7, with D perhaps being TRBD1 or TRBD2 (6 bases each). The germline V gene encodes CDR1 MDHEN and CDR2 SYDVKM. V was shortened by 6 bases and J by 2 bases, with 17 bases between the two germline ends. CDR3 length equals 15 residues.

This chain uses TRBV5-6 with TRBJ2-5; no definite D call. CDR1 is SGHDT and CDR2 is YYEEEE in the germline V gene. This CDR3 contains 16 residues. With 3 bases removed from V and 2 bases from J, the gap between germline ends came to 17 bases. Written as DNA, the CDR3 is TGTGCCAGCAGCTCCCAACCCGGGTGGAGTCAAGAGACCCAGTACTTC. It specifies CASSSQPGWSQETQYF.

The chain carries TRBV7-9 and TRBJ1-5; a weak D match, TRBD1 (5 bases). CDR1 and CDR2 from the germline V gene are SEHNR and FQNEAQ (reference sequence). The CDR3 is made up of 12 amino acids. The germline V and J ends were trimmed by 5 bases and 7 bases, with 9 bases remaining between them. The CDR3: CASSRDEQPQHF. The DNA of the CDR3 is TGTGCCAGCAGCCGGGACGAGCAGCCCCAGCATTTT. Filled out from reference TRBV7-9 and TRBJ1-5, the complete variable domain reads DTGVSQNPRHKITKRGQNVTFRCDPISEHNRLYWYRQTLGQGPEFLTYFQNEAQLEKSRLLSDRFSAERPKGSFSTLEIQRTEQGDSAMYLCASSRDEQPQHFGDGTRLSIL.

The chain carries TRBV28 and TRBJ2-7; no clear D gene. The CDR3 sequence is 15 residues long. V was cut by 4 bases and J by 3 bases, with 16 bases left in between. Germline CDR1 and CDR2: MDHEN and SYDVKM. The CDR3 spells CASSSPWEARYEQYF. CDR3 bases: TGTGCCAGCAGTTCCCCCTGGGAAGCACGCTACGAGCAGTACTTC.

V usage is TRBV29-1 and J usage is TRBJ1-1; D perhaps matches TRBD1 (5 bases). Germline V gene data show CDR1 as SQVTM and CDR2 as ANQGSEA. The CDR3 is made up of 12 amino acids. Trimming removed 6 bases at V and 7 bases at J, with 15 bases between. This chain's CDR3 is CSVESYGGEAFF. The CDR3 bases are TGCAGCGTCGAAAGCTATGGGGGTGAAGCTTTCTTT.